Each of the 17 T cell receptor beta chains below was sequenced from the same sample in a study of T-cell reconstitution after alpha-beta-depleted transplantation in children. The TCRbeta library was prepared with unique molecular identifiers. MiXCR, run by TCRdb on the PCR reads, gives a single entry per CDR3 protein. The sample holds a few hundred thousand distinct CDR3 sequences; under 13% are singletons and the top ten take roughly 5%. This material consisted of PBMCs from the stem cell graft donor, taken from the stem cell graft. The receptors were sampled from a human donor who donated a stem cell graft to a child with acute myeloid leukemia.

CDR3 in amino acids: CASSYETGAYNSPLHF. CDR3 DNA sequence: TGTGCCAGCAGTTACGAGACAGGGGCATATAATTCACCCCTCCACTTT. J is TRBJ1-6 and V is TRBV6-5, with 8 nucleotides matching TRBD1. CDR1 MNHEY and CDR2 SVGAGI come from the germline V gene. The CDR3 sequence is 16 residues long. The V and J ends lost 2 bases and 4 bases, in that order; junction bases with no gene match: 4.

The V gene is TRBV20-1, the J gene TRBJ2-7; TRBD2 aligns across 14 bases. The V segment lost 7 bases and the J segment 9 bases; nucleotides outside the gene matches: 5. The CDR3 has 12 residues. Germline V lookup: CDR1 DFQATT, CDR2 SNEGSKA (reference sequence). DNA of the CDR3: TGCAGTGTGGGACTAGCGGGAGTGGGGCAGTACTTC. Protein sequence: CSVGLAGVGQYF.

The CDR3 nucleotides read TGTGCCAGCAGCTTAGCCAGACAGGGTTTAGGGGGAGATACGCAGTATTTT. Translated, it gives CASSLARQGLGGDTQYF. This sequence joins TRBV7-8 and TRBJ2-3; 7 nucleotides match TRBD1. The CDR3 spans 17 residues. V was clipped by 0 bases and J by 5 bases; unmatched bases: 11. CDR1 SGHVS and CDR2 FQNEAQ come from the germline V gene.

This clonotype has more than one count but fewer than ten. The chain joins TRBV6-1 to TRBJ2-2; 7 nucleotides match TRBD1. The CDR3 loop spans 15 amino acids. V lost 6 bases, J lost 5 bases, and 9 bases stayed unmatched. Germline-derived CDR1 and CDR2 are MNHNS and SASEGT. CDR3 sequence: CASRDRALGTGELFF. For the CDR3, the DNA is TGTGCCAGCAGAGACAGGGCTCTGGGAACCGGGGAGCTGTTTTTT.

This clonotype was seen only a few times. V usage is TRBV5-1 and J usage is TRBJ2-2; the match to TRBD2 covers 10 bases. The CDR3 covers 17 residues. V lost 5 bases to trimming and J lost 6 bases; unmatched junction nucleotides: 13. Germline values: CDR1 SGHRS, CDR2 YFSETQ. The CDR3 DNA follows: TGCGCCAGCAGTGTGAGTTCTAGCGGGGGTTTCGCCGGGGAGCTGTTTTTT. It encodes CASSVSSSGGFAGELFF.

This clonotype was counted between two and nine times. This chain joins TRBV9 and TRBJ1-4; TRBD1 agrees at 7 bases. The CDR3 covers 15 residues. Germline-derived CDR1 and CDR2 are SGDLS and YYNGEE. Trimming removed 3 bases from V and 2 bases from J; junction bases left unmatched: 4. The CDR3 DNA sequence: TGTGCCAGCAGCGCCTCAGGGGGGACTAATGAAAAACTGTTTTTT. Protein sequence: CASSASGGTNEKLFF.

The gene calls are TRBV12-3 or TRBV12-4 and TRBJ2-1; tentatively, D is TRBD2 (6 bases). V dropped 8 bases and J dropped 7 bases, with 12 bases sitting between them. The CDR3 extends over 12 amino acids. The CDR3 region is CASGGAGNEQFF. As DNA, the CDR3 is TGTGCCAGCGGAGGGGCGGGGAATGAGCAGTTCTTC.

The chain couples TRBV10-3 to TRBJ2-1; perhaps TRBD2 as D (6 bases). This CDR3 contains 13 residues. V was cut by 9 bases and J by 7 bases, with 16 bases left in between. CDR1 ENHRY and CDR2 SYGVKD come from the germline V gene. The CDR3 here is CAIGRGTFNEQFF. Here the CDR3 DNA reads TGTGCCATTGGACGGGGGACGTTTAATGAGCAGTTCTTC.

There are a few counts of this clonotype. The rearrangement joins TRBV5-1 to TRBJ2-2, with a possible D match to TRBD1 (6 bases). CDR3 length equals 18 residues. V lost 5 bases and J lost 6, with 26 bases in between. Germline values: CDR1 SGHRS, CDR2 YFSETQ. Here the CDR3 reads CASRPHRQATWGSGELFF. In DNA form, the CDR3 reads TGCGCCAGCAGACCGCACCGACAGGCAACTTGGGGTTCCGGGGAGCTGTTTTTT.

V usage is TRBV4-1 and J usage is TRBJ2-2, with 14 bases lining up with TRBD2. With V trimmed by 4 bases and J by 3 bases, 4 bases remained unmatched. The CDR3 has 17 residues. Germline CDR1 is MGHRA and CDR2 is YSYEKL. CDR3 sequence (DNA): TGCGCCAGCAGCCCGGGACTAGCGGGGGCCTACACCGGGGAGCTGTTTTTT. Protein product: CASSPGLAGAYTGELFF.

V is TRBV25-1 and J is TRBJ2-1; possibly TRBD1 for D (6 bases). This CDR3 is built from 15 residues. Germline loops: CDR1 MGHDK, CDR2 SYGVNS. Trimming took off 1 base at V and 5 bases at J, with 12 bases between the two ends. Written as DNA, the CDR3 is TGTGCCAGCAGTGAATTTGGACAGAGACACAATGAGCAGTTCTTC. Translation gives CASSEFGQRHNEQFF.

This chain uses TRBV6-4 with TRBJ2-5; D possibly uses TRBD1 or TRBD2 (5 bases each). The V end lost 8 bases, the J end lost 3 bases, and 28 bases lay between the germline ends. The CDR3 extends over 18 amino acids. Looked up from germline, CDR1 is MRHNA and CDR2 is SNTAGT. CDR3 protein: CASPGTLVRTLVEETQYF. The CDR3 DNA is TGTGCCAGCCCCGGGACCCTAGTTCGGACCCTAGTGGAAGAGACCCAGTACTTC.

This clonotype has a handful of counts. This chain uses TRBV5-1 with TRBJ2-5, with TRBD2 identical over 12 bases. The CDR3 is 15 amino acids. Germline CDR1 and CDR2: SGHRS and YFSETQ. Losses at the gene ends were 3 bases for V and 4 bases for J; bases not matched to a gene: 4. This chain's CDR3 is CASSSSGRGGETQYF. CDR3 sequence (DNA): TGCGCCAGCAGCTCTAGCGGGAGGGGCGGAGAGACCCAGTACTTC.

The table lists this clonotype with a few counts. The V call is TRBV6-2 or TRBV6-3, the J call TRBJ1-1; perhaps TRBD1 as D (5 bases). Germline V CDR1 and CDR2: MNHEY, SVGEGT. This CDR3 is built from 20 residues. V lost 0 bases and J lost 4, with 27 bases in between. CDR3 DNA sequence: TGTGCCAGCAGTTACTCTGACGATAAGGCGGGACCAAAGGCGGGCACTGAAGCTTTCTTT. This codes for CASSYSDDKAGPKAGTEAFF.

This clonotype was detected only a few times. The rearrangement links TRBV6-5 to TRBJ2-5; TRBD1 agrees at 7 bases. The CDR3 length is 16 residues. Germline V gene sequence: CDR1 MNHEY, CDR2 SVGAGI. V lost 2 bases, J lost 2 bases, and 8 bases stayed unmatched. CDR3 sequence (DNA): TGTGCCAGCAGTTACGACGGGACAGTGGATCAAGAGACCCAGTACTTC. Amino acid sequence: CASSYDGTVDQETQYF.

This clonotype was seen a handful of times. The chain is built from TRBV20-1 and TRBJ2-7; 8 nucleotides line up with TRBD1. Trimming at V came to 2 bases and at J to 2 bases, leaving 2 bases not matched to a gene. CDR3 length: 13 residues. The V gene's germline CDR1 is DFQATT and CDR2 SNEGSKA (reference sequence). CDR3: CSARWTGTYEQYF. CDR3 DNA sequence: TGCAGTGCTAGATGGACAGGGACCTACGAGCAGTACTTC.

The V gene is TRBV5-1, the J gene TRBJ2-1; TRBD2 aligns across 10 bases. The V gene end was trimmed by 0 bases and the J gene end by 4 bases; junction bases not matched to a gene: 7. Germline V gene sequence: CDR1 SGHRS, CDR2 YFSETQ. The CDR3 is made up of 17 amino acids. For the CDR3, the DNA is TGCGCCAGCAGCTTGGCGGCTAGCGGGAGAGTATACAATGAGCAGTTCTTC. Translating gives CASSLAASGRVYNEQFF. Complete variable domain (other parts from reference TRBV5-1 and TRBJ2-1): KAGVTQTPRYLIKTRGQQVTLSCSPISGHRSVSWYQQTPGQGLQFLFEYFSETQRNKGNFPGRFSGRQFSNSRSEMNVSTLELGDSALYLCASSLAASGRVYNEQFFGPGTRLTVL.